This is a list of T cell receptor beta chains from one sample in a study of blood T cell repertoires in COVID-19. Measured with immunoSEQ multiplex PCR; TCRdb has only the in-frame clones, and not every one. This sample yields about 200,000 clones, of which roughly 87% are seen a single time; 2% to 2.5% belongs to the top ten. The specimen was PBMCs or T cells enriched from blood (not recorded which). The source is a woman under 40 who had recovered from COVID-19. CDR3s include the opening cysteine and the closing phenylalanine or tryptophan. The D gene is left open where the match is weak. Not every row has a clone size; where given, it reads once, few, many or a size class.

d_call,v_call,clone_size,j_call,cdr3_aa,cdr3_nt
TRBD2,TRBV11-2,NA,TRBJ2-1,CASSPRLATYNEQFF,TGTGCCAGCAGCCCTCGACTAGCGACCTACAATGAGCAGTTCTTC
NA,TRBV30,NA,TRBJ2-3,CAWSPLIAEWGDTQYF,TGTGCCTGGAGCCCACTTATAGCGGAGTGGGGAGATACGCAGTATTTT
TRBD1,TRBV7-6,NA,TRBJ2-7,CASSLRDRGLDEQYF,TGTGCCAGCAGCCTCCGGGACAGGGGGCTTGACGAGCAGTACTTC
NA,TRBV9,NA,TRBJ2-2,CASSVFPGTNTGELFF,TGTGCCAGCAGCGTATTTCCAGGGACGAACACCGGGGAGCTGTTTTTT
TRBD1,TRBV5-4,NA,TRBJ2-1,CASSSAGTGGREQFF,TGTGCCAGCAGCTCAGCCGGGACAGGGGGTCGTGAGCAGTTCTTC
TRBD1,TRBV5-5,once,TRBJ1-2,CASSRPGQGQDGYTF,TGTGCCAGCAGCCGCCCGGGACAGGGTCAGGATGGCTACACCTTC
NA,TRBV11-2,NA,TRBJ1-4,CASSHGTPEKLFF,TGTGCCAGCAGCCACGGGACTCCTGAAAAACTGTTTTTT
TRBD1,TRBV12-3/TRBV12-4,NA,TRBJ2-4,CASSPDRVNIQYF,TGTGCCAGCAGTCCCGACAGGGTGAACATTCAGTACTTC
NA,TRBV6-1,NA,TRBJ1-5,CASSEEGLSNQPQHF,TGTGCCAGCAGTGAAGAGGGGTTAAGCAATCAGCCCCAGCATTTT
TRBD1,TRBV7-9,few,TRBJ1-5,CASSLTGTDNQPQHF,TGTGCCAGCAGCTTAACCGGGACAGATAATCAGCCCCAGCATTTT
NA,TRBV11-1,NA,TRBJ2-2,CASRGGPVGELFF,TGTGCCAGCAGGGGGGGGCCGGTCGGGGAGCTGTTTTTT
TRBD2,TRBV9,NA,TRBJ2-5,CASSGPGLAGTETQYF,TGTGCCAGCAGCGGTCCGGGACTAGCGGGAACAGAGACCCAGTACTTC
TRBD1,TRBV9,once,TRBJ1-1,CASSVQSTGEEAFF,TGTGCCAGCAGCGTCCAGAGTACAGGGGAGGAAGCTTTCTTT
TRBD1,TRBV5-1,NA,TRBJ2-3,CASSNRDRGDTDTQYF,TGCGCCAGCAGCAACAGGGACAGGGGGGATACAGATACGCAGTATTTT
TRBD2,TRBV29-1,NA,TRBJ2-2,CSVEWRGRAGELFF,TGCAGCGTTGAATGGCGCGGGAGGGCCGGGGAGCTGTTTTTT
NA,TRBV10-3,NA,TRBJ2-7,CAISESAYEQYF,TGTGCCATCAGTGAGTCCGCCTACGAGCAGTACTTC
TRBD1,TRBV12-3/TRBV12-4,NA,TRBJ1-6,CASRGQYNSPLHF,TGTGCCAGCAGGGGACAGTATAATTCACCCCTCCACTTT
NA,TRBV14,NA,TRBJ1-5,CASSLGNQPQHF,TGTGCCAGCAGCCTAGGCAATCAGCCCCAGCATTTT
NA,TRBV9,NA,TRBJ1-3,CASSVGAGVDTIYF,TGTGCCAGCAGCGTAGGGGCAGGGGTGGACACCATATATTTT
NA,TRBV5-1,NA,TRBJ1-4,CASSPGANEKLFF,TGCGCCAGCAGCCCAGGGGCTAATGAAAAACTGTTTTTT
TRBD1,TRBV5-4,NA,TRBJ1-2,CASSPGQAFDYGYTF,TGTGCCAGCAGCCCCGGACAGGCGTTCGACTATGGCTACACCTTC
NA,TRBV29-1,NA,TRBJ2-7,CSVGRGYEQYF,TGCAGCGTTGGAAGGGGCTACGAGCAGTACTTC
TRBD2,TRBV5-1,NA,TRBJ2-2,CASTGRSGTSGGPNTGELFF,TGCGCCAGCACCGGCCGATCCGGGACTAGCGGGGGTCCGAACACCGGGGAGCTGTTTTTT
NA,TRBV19,NA,TRBJ2-7,CASSIGPGYYEQYF,TGTGCCAGTAGTATAGGACCGGGGTACTACGAGCAGTACTTC
NA,TRBV11-1,NA,TRBJ1-1,CASSLEYIAGNTEAFF,TGTGCCAGCAGCCTTGAATATATCGCGGGGAACACTGAAGCTTTCTTT
TRBD1,TRBV4-2,NA,TRBJ2-2,CASSPGTGELTGELFF,TGTGCCAGCAGTCCCGGGACAGGGGAATTAACCGGGGAGCTGTTTTTT
TRBD1,TRBV10-3,NA,TRBJ1-1,CAIRQGQGNAEAFF,TGTGCCATCAGGCAGGGACAGGGGAACGCTGAAGCTTTCTTT
NA,TRBV18,NA,TRBJ1-1,CASSGDLTEAFF,TGTGCCAGCTCAGGCGACTTGACTGAAGCTTTCTTT
NA,TRBV19,NA,TRBJ2-7,CASSIDYRGGYEQYF,TGTGCCAGTAGTATAGATTACAGGGGGGGGTACGAGCAGTACTTC
NA,TRBV28,NA,TRBJ1-3,CASRTADSGNTIYF,TGTGCCAGCAGGACCGCGGACTCTGGAAACACCATATATTTT
TRBD2,TRBV30,once,TRBJ2-3,CAWSGTSVSDTQYF,TGTGCCTGGAGCGGGACTAGCGTCTCAGATACGCAGTATTTT
TRBD2,TRBV27,once,TRBJ2-1,CASSWTQGGRALDEQFF,TGTGCCAGCAGTTGGACCCAGGGTGGGAGGGCCCTCGATGAGCAGTTCTTC
TRBD2,TRBV4-2,NA,TRBJ2-3,CASSQLAGRAGDTQYF,TGTGCCAGCAGCCAGCTAGCCGGGAGGGCCGGAGATACGCAGTATTTT
TRBD2,TRBV9,NA,TRBJ2-1,CASSSGGSGEQFF,TGTGCCAGCAGCTCCGGGGGGTCTGGCGAGCAGTTCTTC
NA,TRBV6-2/TRBV6-3,NA,TRBJ2-1,CASSYGAASSYNEQFF,TGTGCCAGCAGTTATGGAGCGGCTAGCTCCTACAATGAGCAGTTCTTC
NA,TRBV6-6,NA,TRBJ1-2,CASSPEGADGYTF,TGTGCCAGCAGTCCCGAGGGCGCGGATGGCTACACCTTC
NA,TRBV5-6,NA,TRBJ2-7,CASSFRSEQYF,TGTGCCAGCAGCTTTAGGAGCGAGCAGTACTTC
NA,TRBV6-5,NA,TRBJ2-1,CASLASPYNEQFF,TGTGCCAGCTTGGCCAGTCCCTACAATGAGCAGTTCTTC
NA,TRBV6-6,NA,TRBJ1-1,CASSLPLQGNTEAFF,TGTGCCAGCAGTCTCCCACTACAGGGGAACACTGAAGCTTTCTTT
NA,TRBV19,NA,TRBJ1-1,CASSIGNTEAFF,TGTGCCAGTAGTATCGGGAACACTGAAGCTTTCTTT
NA,TRBV27,NA,TRBJ1-1,CASSLSPTVNTEAFF,TGTGCCAGCAGTTTATCCCCGACAGTGAACACTGAAGCTTTCTTT
NA,TRBV7-9,NA,TRBJ2-3,CASSSTTGLTDTQYF,TGTGCCAGCAGCTCAACTACGGGACTCACAGATACGCAGTATTTT
NA,TRBV7-9,once,TRBJ1-4,CASSLGPATNEKLFF,TGTGCCAGCAGCTTAGGGCCAGCAACTAATGAAAAACTGTTTTTT
NA,TRBV28,NA,TRBJ2-7,CASSFDRPKLYEQYF,TGTGCCAGCAGTTTTGACAGGCCTAAACTCTACGAGCAGTACTTC
TRBD1,TRBV4-2,NA,TRBJ2-3,CASSQGQGALPDTQYF,TGTGCCAGCAGCCAAGGTCAGGGGGCGCTTCCAGATACGCAGTATTTT
TRBD2,TRBV27,NA,TRBJ2-1,CASSLHLAVNNEQFF,TGTGCCAGCAGTTTACATCTAGCGGTGAACAATGAGCAGTTCTTC
NA,TRBV4-1,NA,TRBJ2-3,CASSQDGGAGTDTQYF,TGCGCCAGCAGCCAAGATGGGGGGGCAGGCACAGATACGCAGTATTTT
TRBD1,TRBV29-1,NA,TRBJ2-1,CSVEGGGTGFYNEQFF,TGCAGCGTTGAGGGAGGGGGGACAGGGTTCTACAATGAGCAGTTCTTC